Below are 29 T cell receptor beta chains sequenced from a single sample in a study of CD8 T cells in ankylosing spondylitis. TCRdb processed the 5' RACE reads anew with MiXCR; each CDR3 protein has one entry. Of some 340,000 distinct CDR3 sequences in the sample, 14% to 15% were seen once. Sequencing was done on a sample of blood, either unsorted or a sorted T cell fraction (not recorded which). These TCRs come from a male donor with ankylosing spondylitis or in good health (not recorded which).

This chain connects TRBV7-6 to TRBJ2-7; weak D call: TRBD1 (6 bases). Per germline, CDR1 SGHVS and CDR2 FNYEAQ. The germline V and J ends were trimmed by 5 bases and 0 bases, with 17 bases remaining between them. The CDR3 extends over 16 amino acids. DNA for the CDR3: TGTGCCAGCAGCCCCTGGGACAACTCCGTCTCCTACGAGCAGTACTTC. Encoded protein: CASSPWDNSVSYEQYF. The full variable domain, rest sourced from reference TRBV7-6 and TRBJ2-7, is GAGVSQSPRYKVTKRGQDVALRCDPISGHVSLYWYRQALGQGPEFLTYFNYEAQQDKSGLPNDRFSAERPEGSISTLTIQRTEQRDSAMYRCASSPWDNSVSYEQYFGPGTRLTVT.

This clonotype was seen repeatedly, ten times or more. V and J are TRBV24-1 and TRBJ2-1, with TRBD2 matching 7 bases. Unmatched junction bases numbered 11, after V lost 0 bases and J lost 7 bases. This CDR3 contains 17 residues. Germline V CDR1 and CDR2: KGHDR, SFDVKD. CDR3 sequence: CATSDLLWRETLNEQFF. CDR3 sequence (DNA): TGTGCCACCAGTGATTTGCTTTGGCGGGAGACATTGAATGAGCAGTTCTTC.

This clonotype occurred a few times. This chain links TRBV4-2 with TRBJ2-2; D is perhaps TRBD1 (6 bases). In germline, CDR1 is LGHNA, CDR2 YNFKEQ. Trimming cost V 0 bases and J 3 bases, with 14 bases left between them. This CDR3 is built from 17 residues. The CDR3 DNA follows: TGTGCCAGCAGCCAAGATTTAGCACAGGGAGACACCGGGGAGCTGTTTTTT. Translation gives CASSQDLAQGDTGELFF.

This clonotype was observed many times. V gene TRBV9 combines with J gene TRBJ2-5; TRBD2 aligns across 12 bases. This CDR3 has 16 amino acids. Germline V gene lookup returns CDR1 SGDLS and CDR2 YYNGEE. Losses at the gene ends were 0 bases for V and 0 bases for J; bases not matched to a gene: 0. The CDR3 DNA follows: TGTGCCAGCAGCGTAGCTAGCGGGGGGGACCAAGAGACCCAGTACTTC. It yields the protein CASSVASGGDQETQYF.

This clonotype was counted only a few times. The rearrangement joins TRBV3-1 to TRBJ2-3; D is uncertain. The germline V gene has CDR1 LGHDT and CDR2 YNNKEL (reference sequence). Trimming stripped 0 bases from V and 3 bases from J, with 10 bases between. The CDR3 runs 15 residues. The CDR3 DNA sequence: TGTGCCAGCAGCCAAGATATGGCCCTAACAGATACGCAGTATTTT. Protein product: CASSQDMALTDTQYF.

This clonotype was counted a few times. The V and J genes are TRBV5-1 and TRBJ2-3, with D perhaps TRBD1 (6 bases). CDR1 SGHRS and CDR2 YFSETQ come from the germline V gene. The ends were cut back, 4 bases at V and 4 bases at J, with 13 bases in the middle. The CDR3 has 14 amino acids. CDR3 residues: CASSTRTAPDTQYF. The DNA for the CDR3 is TGCGCCAGCAGCACCCGGACAGCTCCAGATACGCAGTATTTT. Variable domain in full (rest from reference TRBV5-1 and TRBJ2-3): KAGVTQTPRYLIKTRGQQVTLSCSPISGHRSVSWYQQTPGQGLQFLFEYFSETQRNKGNFPGRFSGRQFSNSRSEMNVSTLELGDSALYLCASSTRTAPDTQYFGPGTRLTVL.

Remarks on this clonotype: With a much larger clone just one base away, this may be a read error. V is TRBV12-3 or TRBV12-4 and J is TRBJ1-1; 7 bases line up with TRBD1. The CDR3 spans 14 residues. V lost 4 bases to trimming and J lost 6 bases; unmatched junction nucleotides: 8. The CDR3 spells CASSWTGVSSEAFF. In DNA form, the CDR3 reads TGTGCCAGCAGTTGGACAGGAGTATCGTCTGAAGCTTTCTTT.

The J gene is TRBJ2-4, the V gene TRBV12-3 or TRBV12-4; D not resolved. CDR3 length: 16 residues. The V end was cut by 7 bases, the J end by 0 bases, with 16 bases between. CDR3 in amino acids: CASTPNGVLAKNIQYF. CDR3 sequence (DNA): TGTGCCAGCACCCCAAACGGAGTGCTAGCCAAAAACATTCAGTACTTC.

This clonotype was seen a few times. This chain connects TRBV5-1 to TRBJ2-1; perhaps TRBD2 as D (7 bases). V shed 0 bases and J shed 0 bases, with 19 bases lying between them. There are 19 residues in the CDR3. CDR1 is SGHRS, CDR2 YFSETQ, per germline. CDR3 amino acids: CASSLVSGASGYSYNEQFF. Here the CDR3 DNA reads TGCGCCAGCAGCTTGGTGTCAGGGGCTAGCGGATACTCCTACAATGAGCAGTTCTTC.

This clonotype was picked up a small number of times. The rearrangement joins TRBV12-3 or TRBV12-4 to TRBJ2-7; TRBD1 is a possible D gene (6 bases). The CDR3 has 13 amino acids. Trimming pared 6 bases from V and 6 bases from J, leaving 15 bases between. CDR3 coding DNA: TGTGCCAGCAGGTACTCCGGGACACCCGAGCAGTACTTC. Residues: CASRYSGTPEQYF.

V gene TRBV3-1 combines with J gene TRBJ2-1; no clear D. V lost 4 bases to trimming and J lost 2 bases, with 15 bases between them. Germline loops: CDR1 LGHDT, CDR2 YNNKEL (reference sequence). The CDR3 extends over 16 amino acids. The CDR3 protein is CASSLRIEKTYNEQFF. For the CDR3, the DNA is TGTGCCAGCAGCCTGAGGATCGAAAAAACCTACAATGAGCAGTTCTTC.

This clonotype was seen only a few times. The rearrangement uses TRBV29-1 and TRBJ2-2; 10 bases agree with TRBD1. There are 14 residues in the CDR3. Germline trimming cut 6 bases from V and 3 bases from J; bases unmatched to any gene: 4. Germline lookup yields CDR1 SQVTM and CDR2 ANQGSEA. As DNA, the CDR3 is TGCAGCGTGGGACAGGGGCTCCACACCGGGGAGCTGTTTTTT. Translated: CSVGQGLHTGELFF.

The chain carries TRBV5-1 and TRBJ2-5; a weak D match, TRBD2 (7 bases). The CDR3 extends over 15 amino acids. V was trimmed by 3 bases and J by 3 bases, leaving 15 bases between them. Germline CDR1 SGHRS, CDR2 YFSETQ. CDR3 sequence (DNA): TGCGCCAGCAGCTCCCTGGGGGGGCGGGAAGAGACCCAGTACTTC. Translated, it gives CASSSLGGREETQYF.

V gene TRBV27 combines with J gene TRBJ2-3, with 7 bases lining up with TRBD2. The CDR3 totals 15 residues. Germline CDR1 and CDR2: MNHEY and SMNVEV (reference sequence). V lost 3 bases and J lost 0; bases outside the gene matches: 3. The CDR3, as DNA: TGTGCCAGCAGTTTGGGAGGGGTTAGCACAGATACGCAGTATTTT. This encodes CASSLGGVSTDTQYF.

The gene calls are TRBV7-2 and TRBJ2-1; D is unclear. The CDR3 extends over 13 amino acids. Trimming stripped 3 bases from V and 5 bases from J, with 8 bases between. In germline, CDR1 is SGHTA, CDR2 FQGNSA. CDR3 DNA sequence: TGTGCCAGCAGCTTGACAAATGACAATGAGCAGTTCTTC. Its translation is CASSLTNDNEQFF.

The V gene is TRBV10-2, the J gene TRBJ1-6; D is uncertain. The V end was cut by 2 bases, the J end by 10 bases, with 18 bases between. Germline assignment: CDR1 WSHSY and CDR2 SAAADI. The CDR3 loop spans 16 amino acids. The CDR3 nucleotides read TGCGCCAGCAGTGAGGATGGGGAACCCTGGGTATCACCCCTCCACTTT. Encoded protein: CASSEDGEPWVSPLHF.

The rearrangement joins TRBV19 to TRBJ2-2; TRBD2 might be the D (5 bases). The CDR3 contains 16 residues. The germline gives CDR1 LNHDA, CDR2 SQIVND (reference sequence). V was trimmed by 6 bases and J by 3 bases, leaving 17 bases between them. CDR3 in DNA: TGTGCCAGTAGCACTAATGCGGGCCATTACACCGGGGAGCTGTTTTTT. This codes for CASSTNAGHYTGELFF.

This clonotype was observed a few times. The rearrangement uses TRBV10-3 and TRBJ2-1; a possible D gene is TRBD2 (6 bases). The CDR3 spans 15 residues. Germline-derived CDR1 and CDR2 are ENHRY and SYGVKD. Trimming took 4 bases from V and 6 from J, leaving 16 bases between them. The CDR3 loop reads CAISGPLTSGNEQFF. DNA of the CDR3: TGTGCCATCAGTGGCCCTTTGACTAGTGGCAATGAGCAGTTCTTC.

This clonotype turned up a few times. The chain has TRBV7-9 and TRBJ1-2, with D possibly matching TRBD1 (5 bases). The V and J ends lost 3 bases and 2 bases respectively, with 10 bases between them. Germline V gene lookup returns CDR1 SEHNR and CDR2 FQNEAQ (reference sequence). This CDR3 contains 14 residues. In nucleotides, the CDR3 is TGTGCCAGCAGCTTTCAAGACAGAAACTATGGCTACACCTTC. Amino acids: CASSFQDRNYGYTF.

In this sample, this clonotype turned up a few times. The chain recombines TRBV12-3 or TRBV12-4 with TRBJ2-7; 7 bases fit TRBD2. Trimming removed 3 bases from V and 6 bases from J; junction bases left unmatched: 11. This CDR3 contains 15 residues. The CDR3 sequence is CASSLALAGEAEQYF. In nucleotides, the CDR3 is TGTGCCAGCAGTTTGGCTTTGGCGGGAGAAGCCGAGCAGTACTTC.

Only a few counts were recorded for this clonotype. A junction boundary mismatches the germline segment, possibly from a read error. The chain is built from TRBV3-1 and TRBJ1-1; D unclear. Germline V CDR1 and CDR2: LGHDT, YNNKEL (reference sequence). The CDR3 length is 10 residues. CDR3: CASSNGPLLF. As DNA, the CDR3 is TGTGCCAGCAGCAACGGACCCCTTCTCTTT.

This clonotype was picked up a small number of times. This chain connects TRBV6-2 or TRBV6-3 to TRBJ2-5; D is perhaps TRBD2 (6 bases). The CDR3 loop spans 15 amino acids. Germline values: CDR1 MNHEY, CDR2 SVGEGT. Trimming took off 4 bases at V and 0 bases at J, with 12 bases between the two ends. This chain's CDR3 is CASSSPLAYQETQYF. For the CDR3, the DNA is TGTGCCAGCAGTTCGCCCCTAGCGTACCAAGAGACCCAGTACTTC.

The chain joins TRBV12-3 or TRBV12-4 to TRBJ1-1; TRBD1 might be the D (6 bases). V lost 7 bases and J 4 bases, leaving 13 bases between the germline ends. This CDR3 has 13 amino acids. The CDR3 loop reads CASKDRIFTEAFF. In nucleotides, the CDR3 is TGTGCCAGCAAGGACAGAATTTTCACTGAAGCTTTCTTT.

The chain is built from TRBV15 and TRBJ1-1; D is perhaps TRBD1 (5 bases). The CDR3 runs 15 residues. CDR1 is LNHNV and CDR2 is YYDKDF in the germline V gene (reference sequence). Here the CDR3 reads CATGARVGMNTEAFF. Here the CDR3 DNA reads TGTGCGACCGGGGCCAGGGTCGGCATGAACACTGAAGCTTTCTTT.

This clonotype appeared a single time. This rearrangement joins TRBV7-6 to TRBJ1-1, with a weak D call TRBD1 (6 bases). There are 14 residues in the CDR3. CDR1 is SGHVS and CDR2 is FNYEAQ in the germline V gene. V was pared by 1 base and J by 4 bases, with 10 bases between. CDR3 sequence reads: CASSLEDSATEAFF. DNA for the CDR3: TGTGCCAGCAGCTTAGAGGACAGCGCCACTGAAGCTTTCTTT.

This clonotype was seen a handful of times. The chain is built from TRBV5-1 and TRBJ1-2, with no clear D. The germline V gene has CDR1 SGHRS and CDR2 YFSETQ. V shed 0 bases and J shed 6 bases, with 15 bases lying between them. This CDR3 has 15 residues. CDR3 bases: TGCGCCAGCAGCTTGGGGCAGGTTCGACCCGATGGCTACACCTTC. Protein sequence: CASSLGQVRPDGYTF.

This clonotype came up a few times. The chain combines TRBV12-3 or TRBV12-4 with TRBJ2-7; D gene unclear. Trimming removed 6 bases from V and 0 bases from J, with 6 bases in between. This CDR3 region has 12 residues. The CDR3: CASRESSYEQYF. Here the CDR3 DNA reads TGTGCCAGCAGGGAAAGCTCCTACGAGCAGTACTTC.

This clonotype was seen a handful of times. The V gene is TRBV20-1, the J gene TRBJ1-2; D not certain. Germline-derived CDR1 and CDR2 are DFQATT and SNEGSKA (reference sequence). The CDR3 covers 13 residues. Between the trimmed V and J ends, which lost 0 bases and 2 bases, there was a span of 7 bases. The CDR3 DNA sequence: TGCAGTGCTAGAGAACAGAGGAACTATGGCTACACCTTC. Protein product: CSAREQRNYGYTF.

This clonotype was found a few times. The chain carries TRBV5-1 and TRBJ2-3, with 7 positions matching TRBD2. J lost 1 base, V lost 3 bases, and 5 bases had no gene match. CDR1 and CDR2 from the germline V gene are SGHRS and YFSETQ. The CDR3 is 15 residues long. The CDR3 DNA sequence: TGCGCCAGCAGCTCCGGGACTACACGCACAGATACGCAGTATTTT. Amino acid sequence: CASSSGTTRTDTQYF.